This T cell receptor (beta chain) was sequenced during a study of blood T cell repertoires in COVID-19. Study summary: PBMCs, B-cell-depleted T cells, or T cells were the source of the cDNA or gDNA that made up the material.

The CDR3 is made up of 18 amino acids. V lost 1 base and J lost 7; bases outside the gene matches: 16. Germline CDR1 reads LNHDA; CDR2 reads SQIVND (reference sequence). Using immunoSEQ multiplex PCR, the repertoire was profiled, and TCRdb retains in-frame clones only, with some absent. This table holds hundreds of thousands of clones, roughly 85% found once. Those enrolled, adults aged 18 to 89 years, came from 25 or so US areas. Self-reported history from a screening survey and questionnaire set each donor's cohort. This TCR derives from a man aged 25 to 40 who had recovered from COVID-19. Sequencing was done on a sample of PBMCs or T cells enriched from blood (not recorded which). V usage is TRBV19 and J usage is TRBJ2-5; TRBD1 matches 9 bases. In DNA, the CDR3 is TGTGCCAGTAGTATAGTGGTCGTCGGGGGACAGGGACATTTGACCCAGTACTTC. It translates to CASSIVVVGGQGHLTQYF. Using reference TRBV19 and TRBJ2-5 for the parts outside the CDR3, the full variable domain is DGGITQSPKYLFRKEGQNVTLSCEQNLNHDAMYWYRQDPGQGLRLIYYSQIVNDFQKGDIAEGYSVSREKKESFPLTVTSAQKNPTAFYLCASSIVVVGGQGHLTQYFGPGTRLLVL.